This TCR beta chain comes out of a study of T cells after yellow fever vaccination. Via MiXCR, TCRdb re-called the 5' RACE reads, giving one row per CDR3 protein. Of a few hundred thousand distinct CDR3 sequences in the sample, about 5% were seen once. In this sample, this clonotype turned up many times. The antigen remains undetermined. Trimming cost V 5 bases and J 1 base, with 6 bases left between them. The CDR3 consists of 12 residues. Study outcomes and limitations: Within FACS-sorted repertoires, abundant clonotypes contaminating from the bulk population could be present. When the response was secondary, it was weaker but reached its peak faster, day 5 versus 15. The booster saw the reappearance of most primary-vaccination clones (around 96% CD4, 88% CD8).

The clonotype comes from a man in his late teens or twenties who received the YFV17D yellow fever vaccine. The starting material was CD4+ T cells sorted from PBMCs, obtained on the day of the yellow fever booster vaccination. The V call is TRBV12-3 or TRBV12-4, the J call TRBJ2-7; D gene uncertain. DNA of the CDR3: TGTGCCAGCAGTCTCCGTTCCTACGAGCAGTACTTC. It encodes CASSLRSYEQYF.